The 19 T cell receptor beta chains below all came from one sample that was sequenced in a study of identical twins. TCRdb independently ran MiXCR on the 5' RACE reads; one entry per CDR3 protein. The repertoire holds hundreds of thousands of distinct CDR3 sequences, 9% to 15% seen once, with around 1.6% in the top ten. Separately, the same data were catalogued under a study of yellow fever vaccine responses in identical twins.

Sequencing used PBMCs. These receptors were taken from a woman under 30 in good health.

This chain connects TRBV7-2 to TRBJ2-3; D is unresolved. The CDR3 consists of 15 residues. The V and J ends lost 5 bases and 2 bases respectively, with 14 bases between them. From germline, CDR1 is SGHTA and CDR2 FQGNSA. DNA for the CDR3: TGTGCCAGCAGCCCCGGCGGCATTTTCACAGATACGCAGTATTTT. Translated: CASSPGGIFTDTQYF.

This clonotype appeared many times. This chain links TRBV12-3 or TRBV12-4 with TRBJ2-7; D might be TRBD1 (5 bases). V gave up 8 bases and J gave up 0 bases, with 20 bases separating them. The CDR3 is made up of 16 amino acids. CDR3 nucleotide sequence: TGTGCCAGCTGCGACAGTCGTCTTTTCGGCTCCTACGAGCAGTACTTC. It yields the protein CASCDSRLFGSYEQYF.

The chain employs TRBV29-1 and TRBJ2-3; possibly TRBD1 or TRBD2 for D (5 bases each). CDR1 is SQVTM and CDR2 is ANQGSEA in the germline V gene. The length of the CDR3 is 15 residues. Trimming took 7 bases from V and 14 from J, leaving 31 bases between them. In DNA, the CDR3 is TGCAGCGCCCACCCACCGGGGCTCACGCCTCCTCCTCTGTATTTT. Translated, it gives CSAHPPGLTPPPLYF.

This chain connects TRBV3-1 to TRBJ2-3, with 9 bases lining up with TRBD1. CDR3 length: 14 amino acids. Germline loops: CDR1 LGHDT, CDR2 YNNKEL (reference sequence). The V and J ends lost 2 bases and 7 bases, in that order; junction bases with no gene match: 4. Here the CDR3 reads CASSQRGQGNTQYF. As DNA, the CDR3 is TGTGCCAGCAGCCAACGGGGACAGGGCAATACGCAGTATTTT.

The chain is built from TRBV5-1 and TRBJ2-1, with 11 positions matching TRBD2. V lost 4 bases, J lost 8 bases, and 8 bases stayed unmatched. The CDR3 loop spans 15 amino acids. Looked up from germline, CDR1 is SGHRS and CDR2 is YFSETQ. The CDR3 region has the DNA TGCGCCAGCAGCCCTACTAGCGGGAGTATCGATGAGCAGTTCTTC. Protein product: CASSPTSGSIDEQFF.

The chain is built from TRBV6-1 and TRBJ2-1; D call uncertain. The CDR3 is made up of 18 amino acids. Trimming shortened V by 3 bases and J by 1 base, and 19 bases separated the two germline ends. Germline V gene data show CDR1 as MNHNS and CDR2 as SASEGT. The DNA of the CDR3 is TGTGCCAGCAGTGACGAGATGGGATCAAGGGTATCCTACAATGAGCAGTTCTTC. Translated: CASSDEMGSRVSYNEQFF.

This clonotype has a handful of counts. This chain connects TRBV29-1 to TRBJ1-2; D might be TRBD1 (5 bases). V was shortened by 4 bases and J by 7 bases, with 13 bases between the two germline ends. This CDR3 is 12 amino acids long. The germline CDR1 and CDR2 sequences are SQVTM and ANQGSEA. The DNA for the CDR3 is TGCAGCGTTGTTCTTTCGGGGCTTGGCTACACCTTC. Its translation is CSVVLSGLGYTF.

The chain joins TRBV29-1 to TRBJ1-2, with a possible D match to TRBD1 (5 bases). V was pared by 8 bases and J by 8 bases, with 21 bases between. From germline, CDR1 is SQVTM and CDR2 ANQGSEA. The length of the CDR3 is 13 residues. The DNA for the CDR3 is TGCAGCCTCACTCGGGCAGGGAGGAGCGGCTACACCTTC. Its translation: CSLTRAGRSGYTF.

This clonotype has a handful of counts. The gene calls are TRBV20-1 and TRBJ2-1; 11 positions agree with TRBD2. The CDR3 has 14 amino acids. CDR1 DFQATT and CDR2 SNEGSKA come from the germline V gene (reference sequence). The V segment lost 6 bases and the J segment 9 bases; nucleotides outside the gene matches: 10. The CDR3, as DNA: TGCAGTGCCCAATATGGGACTAGCGGAATTGAGCAGTTCTTC. This encodes CSAQYGTSGIEQFF.

At least ten counts were recorded for this clonotype. This sequence joins TRBV28 and TRBJ1-4; no reliable D call. Between the trimmed V and J ends, which lost 2 bases and 0 bases, there was a span of 10 bases. The CDR3 consists of 16 residues. The germline CDR1 and CDR2 sequences are MDHEN and SYDVKM. CDR3 in amino acids: CASSLPLGATNEKLFF. Here the CDR3 DNA reads TGTGCCAGCAGTTTACCTTTGGGAGCAACTAATGAAAAACTGTTTTTT. Using reference TRBV28 and TRBJ1-4 for the parts outside the CDR3, the full variable domain is DVKVTQSSRYLVKRTGEKVFLECVQDMDHENMFWYRQDPGLGLRLIYFSYDVKMKEKGDIPEGYSVSREKKERFSLILESASTNQTSMYLCASSLPLGATNEKLFFGSGTQLSVL.

This chain connects TRBV6-1 to TRBJ2-1; D tentatively fits TRBD1 or TRBD2 (5 bases each). CDR1 is MNHNS and CDR2 is SASEGT in the germline V gene. This CDR3 contains 13 residues. Trimming left V 7 bases short and J 7 bases short, with 14 bases between. CDR3 bases: TGTGCCAGCAATGAGGGGTTGGGGAATGAGCAGTTCTTC. Its protein is CASNEGLGNEQFF.

The gene calls are TRBV28 and TRBJ2-2; D gene uncertain. The CDR3 has 14 amino acids. The ends were cut back, 3 bases at V and 4 bases at J, with 9 bases in the middle. The germline V gene encodes CDR1 MDHEN and CDR2 SYDVKM. The CDR3 loop reads CASSLWGSTGELFF. CDR3 bases: TGTGCCAGCAGTTTGTGGGGTAGCACCGGGGAGCTGTTTTTT. The full variable domain, with the rest looked up from reference TRBV28 and TRBJ2-2, is DVKVTQSSRYLVKRTGEKVFLECVQDMDHENMFWYRQDPGLGLRLIYFSYDVKMKEKGDIPEGYSVSREKKERFSLILESASTNQTSMYLCASSLWGSTGELFFGEGSRLTVL.

The J gene is TRBJ1-6, the V gene TRBV20-1; maybe TRBD1 (5 bases). Germline-derived CDR1 and CDR2 are DFQATT and SNEGSKA (reference sequence). Between the trimmed V and J ends, which lost 1 base and 9 bases, there was a span of 16 bases. The CDR3 sequence is 15 residues long. The CDR3: CSARGQSWEGSPLHF. In DNA, the CDR3 is TGCAGTGCTAGAGGACAGTCCTGGGAGGGTTCACCCCTCCACTTT.

The CDR3 nucleotides read TGTGCCAGCAGCCAAGGGCGCGGGGACGAGACCCAGTACTTC. Translation gives CASSQGRGDETQYF. The chain has TRBV4-2 and TRBJ2-5; tentatively, D is TRBD2 (6 bases). The germline gives CDR1 LGHNA, CDR2 YNFKEQ. Trimming removed 1 base at V and 5 bases at J, with 11 bases between. The CDR3 extends over 14 amino acids.

V and J are TRBV27 and TRBJ2-1; perhaps D is TRBD1 or TRBD2 (5 bases each). Between the trimmed V and J ends, which lost 0 bases and 4 bases, there was a span of 10 bases. CDR1 and CDR2 from the germline V gene are MNHEY and SMNVEV (reference sequence). The CDR3 extends over 15 amino acids. The CDR3 loop reads CASSLSGESYNEQFF. Here the CDR3 DNA reads TGTGCCAGCAGTTTATCGGGGGAATCTTACAATGAGCAGTTCTTC.

This clonotype was observed a few times. This chain links TRBV5-1 with TRBJ1-2, with 10 positions matching TRBD1. There are 15 residues in the CDR3. The J segment lost 4 bases and the V segment lost 0 bases, leaving 3 bases of the junction unmatched. Germline loops: CDR1 SGHRS, CDR2 YFSETQ. In DNA form, the CDR3 reads TGCGCCAGCAGCTTGGGGGGGACAGGGGTCTATGGCTACACCTTC. It codes for CASSLGGTGVYGYTF.

Ten or more counts support this clonotype. The chain employs TRBV20-1 and TRBJ1-1; D is uncertain. The CDR3 extends over 11 amino acids. Germline values: CDR1 DFQATT, CDR2 SNEGSKA (reference sequence). The germline V and J ends were trimmed by 5 bases and 2 bases, with 6 bases remaining between them. CDR3 sequence (DNA): TGCAGTGCTTTTCTTAACACTGAAGCTTTCTTT. As protein: CSAFLNTEAFF.

In regard to this clonotype: The germline gene is not matched at one end of the junction; a read error may be the cause. This chain links TRBV4-1 with TRBJ1-1, with D perhaps matching TRBD1 (5 bases). This CDR3 spans 11 amino acids. Germline CDR1 and CDR2: MGHRA and YSYEKL. The CDR3 nucleotides read TGCGCCAGCAGCCAGGGGACGGAGAACATCTTT. Translation: CASSQGTENIF.

The table lists this clonotype with a few counts. CDR3 sequence (DNA): TGTGCCAGCAGCCACAGCGCGGCCTTGGGAAGAAATTACGAGCAGTACTTC. Protein product: CASSHSAALGRNYEQYF. V gene TRBV11-3 combines with J gene TRBJ2-7; D uncertain. This CDR3 spans 17 amino acids. Per germline, CDR1 SGHNT and CDR2 YENEEA. The ends were cut back, 5 bases at V and 4 bases at J, with 24 bases in the middle.